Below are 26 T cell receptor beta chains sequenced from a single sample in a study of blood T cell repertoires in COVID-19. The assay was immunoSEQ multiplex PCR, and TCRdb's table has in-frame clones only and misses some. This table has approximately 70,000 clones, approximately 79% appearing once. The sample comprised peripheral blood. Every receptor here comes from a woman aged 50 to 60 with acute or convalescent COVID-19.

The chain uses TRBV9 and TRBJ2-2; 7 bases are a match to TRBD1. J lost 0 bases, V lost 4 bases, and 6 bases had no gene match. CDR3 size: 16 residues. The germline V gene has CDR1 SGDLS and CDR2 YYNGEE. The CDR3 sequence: CASSFGQDANTGELFF. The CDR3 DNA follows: TGTGCCAGCAGCTTCGGACAGGACGCGAACACCGGGGAGCTGTTTTTT.

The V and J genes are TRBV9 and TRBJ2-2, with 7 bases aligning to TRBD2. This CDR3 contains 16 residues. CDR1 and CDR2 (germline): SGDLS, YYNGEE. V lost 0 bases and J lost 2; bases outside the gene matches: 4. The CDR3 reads CASSVARETNTGELFF. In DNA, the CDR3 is TGTGCCAGCAGCGTAGCGCGGGAGACCAACACCGGGGAGCTGTTTTTT.

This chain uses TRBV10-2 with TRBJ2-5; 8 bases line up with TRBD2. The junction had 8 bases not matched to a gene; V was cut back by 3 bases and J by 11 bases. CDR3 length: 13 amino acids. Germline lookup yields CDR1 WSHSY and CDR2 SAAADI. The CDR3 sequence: CASSDGGGNPQYF. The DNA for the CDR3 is TGCGCCAGCAGTGATGGCGGGGGGAATCCTCAGTACTTC.

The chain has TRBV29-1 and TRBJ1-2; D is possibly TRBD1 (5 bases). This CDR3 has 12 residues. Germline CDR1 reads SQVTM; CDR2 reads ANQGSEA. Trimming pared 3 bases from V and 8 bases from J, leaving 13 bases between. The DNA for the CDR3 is TGCAGCGTTGACTCCTTTGGGGCCGGCTACACCTTC. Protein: CSVDSFGAGYTF. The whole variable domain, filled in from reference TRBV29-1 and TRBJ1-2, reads SAVISQKPSRDICQRGTSLTIQCQVDSQVTMMFWYRQQPGQSLTLIATANQGSEATYESGFVIDKFPISRPNLTFSTLTVSNMSPEDSSIYLCSVDSFGAGYTFGSGTRLTVV.

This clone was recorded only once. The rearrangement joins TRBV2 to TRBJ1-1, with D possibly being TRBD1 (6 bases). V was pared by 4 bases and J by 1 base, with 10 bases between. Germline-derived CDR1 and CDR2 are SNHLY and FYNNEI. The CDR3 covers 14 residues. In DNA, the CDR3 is TGTGCCAGCAGTGGAGGACAGTGGAACACTGAAGCTTTCTTT. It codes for CASSGGQWNTEAFF. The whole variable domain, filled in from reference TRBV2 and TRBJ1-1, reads EPEVTQTPSHQVTQMGQEVILRCVPISNHLYFYWYRQILGQKVEFLVSFYNNEISEKSEIFDDQFSVERPDGSNFTLKIRSTKLEDSAMYFCASSGGQWNTEAFFGQGTRLTVV.

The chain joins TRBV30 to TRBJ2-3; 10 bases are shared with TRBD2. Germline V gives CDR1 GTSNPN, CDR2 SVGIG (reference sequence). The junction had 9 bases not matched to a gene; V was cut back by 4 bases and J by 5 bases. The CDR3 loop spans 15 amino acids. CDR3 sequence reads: CAWKRGTSVGDTQYF. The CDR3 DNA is TGTGCCTGGAAAAGAGGGACTAGCGTTGGAGATACGCAGTATTTT. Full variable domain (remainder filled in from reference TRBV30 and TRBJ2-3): SQTIHQWPATLVQPVGSPLSLECTVEGTSNPNLYWYRQAAGRGLQLLFYSVGIGQISSEVPQNLSASRPQDRQFILSSKKLLLSDSGFYLCAWKRGTSVGDTQYFGPGTRLTVL.

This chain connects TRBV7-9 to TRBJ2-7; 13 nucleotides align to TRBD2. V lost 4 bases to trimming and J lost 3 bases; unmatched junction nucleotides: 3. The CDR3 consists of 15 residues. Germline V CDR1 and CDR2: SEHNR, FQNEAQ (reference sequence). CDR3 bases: TGTGCCAGCAGCTCGGGACTAGCGGGATACTACGAGCAGTACTTC. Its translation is CASSSGLAGYYEQYF.

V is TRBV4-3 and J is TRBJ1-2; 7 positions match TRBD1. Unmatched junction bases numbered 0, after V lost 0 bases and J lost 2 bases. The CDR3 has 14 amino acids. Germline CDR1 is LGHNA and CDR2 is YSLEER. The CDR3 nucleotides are TGCGCCAGCAGCCAAGACAGGGGGAACTATGGCTACACCTTC. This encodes CASSQDRGNYGYTF.

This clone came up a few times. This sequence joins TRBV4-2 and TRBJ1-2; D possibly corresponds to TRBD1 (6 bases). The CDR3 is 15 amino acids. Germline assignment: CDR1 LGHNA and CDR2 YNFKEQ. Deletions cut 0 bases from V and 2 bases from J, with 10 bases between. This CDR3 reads CASSQEMGANYGYTF. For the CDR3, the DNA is TGTGCCAGCAGCCAAGAAATGGGGGCAAACTATGGCTACACCTTC.

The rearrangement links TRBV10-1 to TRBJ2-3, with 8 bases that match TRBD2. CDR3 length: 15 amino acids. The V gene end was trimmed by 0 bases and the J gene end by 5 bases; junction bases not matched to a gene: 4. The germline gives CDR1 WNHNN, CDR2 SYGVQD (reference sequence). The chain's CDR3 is CASSESAGGLDTQYF. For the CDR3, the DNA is TGCGCCAGCAGTGAGTCGGCGGGGGGTCTAGATACGCAGTATTTT.

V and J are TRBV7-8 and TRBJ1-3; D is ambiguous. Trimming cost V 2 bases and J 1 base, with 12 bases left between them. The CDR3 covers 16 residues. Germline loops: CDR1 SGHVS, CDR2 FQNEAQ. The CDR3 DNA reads TGTGCCAGCAGCTTACAGTCTGGGGAGTCTGGAAACACCATATATTTT. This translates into CASSLQSGESGNTIYF.

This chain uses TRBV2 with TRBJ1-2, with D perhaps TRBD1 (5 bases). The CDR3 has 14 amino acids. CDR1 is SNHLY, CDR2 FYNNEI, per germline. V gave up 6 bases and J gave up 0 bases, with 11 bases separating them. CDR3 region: CASSRGQANYGYTF. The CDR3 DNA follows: TGTGCCAGCAGCCGTGGACAAGCTAACTATGGCTACACCTTC.

The CDR3 DNA is TGTGCCACCAGTGTGGGGACTAGCGGTAGCACAGATACGCAGTATTTT. Residues: CATSVGTSGSTDTQYF. The chain combines TRBV15 with TRBJ2-3; 11 bases fit TRBD2. The V gene's germline CDR1 is LNHNV and CDR2 YYDKDF (reference sequence). This CDR3 contains 16 residues. The ends lost 6 bases at V and 0 bases at J; junction bases unmatched: 5.

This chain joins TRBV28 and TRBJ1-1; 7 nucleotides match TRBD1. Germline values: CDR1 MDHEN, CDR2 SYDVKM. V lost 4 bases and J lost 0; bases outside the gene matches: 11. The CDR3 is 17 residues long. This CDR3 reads CASSSPGQAIMNTEAFF. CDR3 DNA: TGTGCCAGCAGTTCACCCGGACAGGCTATAATGAACACTGAAGCTTTCTTT.

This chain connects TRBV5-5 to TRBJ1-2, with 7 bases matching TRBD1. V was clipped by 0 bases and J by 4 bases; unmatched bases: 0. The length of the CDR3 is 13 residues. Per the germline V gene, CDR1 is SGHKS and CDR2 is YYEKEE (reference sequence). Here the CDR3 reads CASSLGTGYGYTF. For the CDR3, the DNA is TGTGCCAGCAGCTTGGGGACAGGCTATGGCTACACCTTC.

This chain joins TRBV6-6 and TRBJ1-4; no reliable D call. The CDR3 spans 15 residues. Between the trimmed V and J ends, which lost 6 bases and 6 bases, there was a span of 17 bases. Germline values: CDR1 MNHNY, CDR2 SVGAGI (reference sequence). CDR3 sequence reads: CASRNPGSEDEKLFF. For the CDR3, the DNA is TGTGCCAGCAGAAATCCCGGCTCGGAGGATGAAAAACTGTTTTTT.

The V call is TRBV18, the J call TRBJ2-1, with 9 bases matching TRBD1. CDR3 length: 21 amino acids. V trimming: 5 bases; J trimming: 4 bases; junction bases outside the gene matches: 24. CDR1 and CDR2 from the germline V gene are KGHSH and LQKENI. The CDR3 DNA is TGTGCCAGCTCAATTAAACAGGGGGCGGGGGACCCAGCAAATCCGTACAATGAGCAGTTCTTC. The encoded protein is CASSIKQGAGDPANPYNEQFF. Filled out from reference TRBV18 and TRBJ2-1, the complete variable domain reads NAGVMQNPRHLVRRRGQEARLRCSPMKGHSHVYWYRQLPEEGLKFMVYLQKENIIDESGMPKERFSAEFPKEGPSILRIQQVVRGDSAAYFCASSIKQGAGDPANPYNEQFFGPGTRLTVL.

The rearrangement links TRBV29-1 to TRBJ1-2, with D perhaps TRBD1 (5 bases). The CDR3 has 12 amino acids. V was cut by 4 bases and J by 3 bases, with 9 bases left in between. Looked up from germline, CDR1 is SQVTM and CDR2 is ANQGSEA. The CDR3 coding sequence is TGCAGCGTTGGGTCGGGGGACTATGGCTACACCTTC. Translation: CSVGSGDYGYTF.

As DNA, the CDR3 is TGTGCCAGCTCAAGACTAGCGGGAGTTTACAATGAGCAGTTCTTC. Encoded protein: CASSRLAGVYNEQFF. V and J are TRBV18 and TRBJ2-1, with 12 bases that match TRBD2. Trimming removed 5 bases from V and 4 bases from J; junction bases left unmatched: 3. Germline assignment: CDR1 KGHSH and CDR2 LQKENI. The CDR3 totals 15 residues.

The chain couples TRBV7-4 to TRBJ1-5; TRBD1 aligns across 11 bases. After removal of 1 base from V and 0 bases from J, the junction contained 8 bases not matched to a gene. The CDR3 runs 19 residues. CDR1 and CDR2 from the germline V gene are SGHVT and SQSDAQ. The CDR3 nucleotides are TGTGCCAGCAGCTTAGTGGGACAGGGGGGAAGAGATAGCAATCAGCCCCAGCATTTT. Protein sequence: CASSLVGQGGRDSNQPQHF.

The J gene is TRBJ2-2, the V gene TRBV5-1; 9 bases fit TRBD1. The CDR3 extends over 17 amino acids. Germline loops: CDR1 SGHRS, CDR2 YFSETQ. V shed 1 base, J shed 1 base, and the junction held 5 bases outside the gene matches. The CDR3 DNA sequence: TGCGCCAGCAGCTTGAATGGACAGGGGCGGAACACCGGGGAGCTGTTTTTT. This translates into CASSLNGQGRNTGELFF.

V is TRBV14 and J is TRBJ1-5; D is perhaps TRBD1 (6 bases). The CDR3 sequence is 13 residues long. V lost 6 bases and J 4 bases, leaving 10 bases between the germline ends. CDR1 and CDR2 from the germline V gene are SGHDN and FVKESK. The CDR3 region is CASSQQGNQPQHF. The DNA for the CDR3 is TGTGCCAGCAGTCAACAGGGAAATCAGCCCCAGCATTTT.

This CDR3 reads CASSQVGAGGPAGELFF. The CDR3 coding sequence is TGTGCCAGCAGCCAAGTAGGAGCGGGGGGGCCGGCCGGGGAGCTGTTTTTT. The rearrangement uses TRBV3-1 (or the pseudogene TRBV3-2) and TRBJ2-2, with TRBD2 identical over 10 bases. After removal of 1 base from V and 6 bases from J, the junction contained 8 bases not matched to a gene. CDR1 is LGHDT, CDR2 YNNKEL, per germline (reference sequence). The CDR3 contains 17 residues.

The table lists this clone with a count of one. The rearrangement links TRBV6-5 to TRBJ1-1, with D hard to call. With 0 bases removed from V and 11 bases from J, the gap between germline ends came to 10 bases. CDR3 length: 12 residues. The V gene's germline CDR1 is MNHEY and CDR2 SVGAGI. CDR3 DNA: TGTGCCAGCAGTTACTCTGGAGGGTTTGCTTTCTTT. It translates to CASSYSGGFAFF.

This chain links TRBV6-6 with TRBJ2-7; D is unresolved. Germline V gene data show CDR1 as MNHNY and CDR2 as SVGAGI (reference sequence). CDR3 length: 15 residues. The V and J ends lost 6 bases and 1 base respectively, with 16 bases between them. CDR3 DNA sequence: TGTGCCAGCAGCCTCCTAGGCAGCTTGTCCTACGAGCAGTACTTC. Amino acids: CASSLLGSLSYEQYF.

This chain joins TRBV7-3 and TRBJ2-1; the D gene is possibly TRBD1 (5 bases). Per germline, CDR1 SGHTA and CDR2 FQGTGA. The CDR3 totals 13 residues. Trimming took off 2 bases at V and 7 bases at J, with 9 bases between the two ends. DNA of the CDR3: TGTGCCAGCAGCTTATGGGGCGGAAATGAGCAGTTCTTC. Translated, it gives CASSLWGGNEQFF.